This TCR beta chain was profiled in a study of beta chain features in type 1 diabetes. Study background: Healthy donors and patients had similar age, gender and cell yields.

As for this clone: Its cognate antigen is unknown.

Sequenced material consisted of expressed TCRB transcripts (all of the isolated RNA was reverse transcribed). Method: immunoSEQ multiplex PCR; TCRdb's copy keeps in-frame clones and lacks some. The repertoire holds some 220,000 clones, with roughly 11% as singletons. Findings of the study overall: The study found fewer insertions and more deletions at VDJ junctions in type 1 diabetes patients. In the patient group, naive, central memory and Treg TCRB repertoires seemed more alike than in the healthy donor group.

Germline V CDR1 and CDR2: SNHLY, FYNNEI. The junction had 4 bases not matched to a gene; V was cut back by 6 bases and J by 3 bases. The CDR3 spans 15 residues. V and J are TRBV2 and TRBJ2-2, with 10 bases aligning to TRBD1. Input material: central memory CD4+ T cells from blood. The receptor was isolated from a man between 18 and 29 years old in good health. CDR3 in DNA: TGTGCCAGCAGGCTCGGACAGGGGGACACCGGGGAGCTGTTTTTT. This encodes CASRLGQGDTGELFF. The full variable domain, in which reference TRBV2 and TRBJ2-2 provide the parts outside the CDR3, is EPEVTQTPSHQVTQMGQEVILRCVPISNHLYFYWYRQILGQKVEFLVSFYNNEISEKSEIFDDQFSVERPDGSNFTLKIRSTKLEDSAMYFCASRLGQGDTGELFFGEGSRLTVL.